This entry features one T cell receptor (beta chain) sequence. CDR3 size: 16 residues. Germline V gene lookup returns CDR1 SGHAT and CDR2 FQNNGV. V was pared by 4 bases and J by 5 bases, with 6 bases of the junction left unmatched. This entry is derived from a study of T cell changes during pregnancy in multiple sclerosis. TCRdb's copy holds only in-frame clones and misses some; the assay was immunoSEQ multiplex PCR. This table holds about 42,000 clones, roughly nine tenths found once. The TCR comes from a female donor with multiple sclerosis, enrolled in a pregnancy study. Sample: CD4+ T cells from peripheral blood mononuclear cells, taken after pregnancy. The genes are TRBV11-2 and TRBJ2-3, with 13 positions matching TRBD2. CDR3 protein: CASSSRTSGGLDTQYF. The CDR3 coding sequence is TGTGCCAGCAGCTCGAGGACTAGCGGGGGTTTAGATACGCAGTATTTT. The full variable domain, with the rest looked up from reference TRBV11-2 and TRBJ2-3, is EAGVAQSPRYKIIEKRQSVAFWCNPISGHATLYWYQQILGQGPKLLIQFQNNGVVDDSQLPKDRFSAERLKGVDSTLKIQPAKLEDSAVYLCASSSRTSGGLDTQYFGPGTRLTVL.